Sequencing of this T cell receptor beta chain was carried out in a study of beta chain features in type 1 diabetes (dated by TCRdb to 2017 to 2018). In the study overall: Patients and healthy donors did not differ in mean age, gender distribution, total cell number or subset yield. A total of 107,917,701 sorted cells were examined across all samples, and the number of cells per subset was strongly correlated with RNA yield. In the study, recently diagnosed type 1 diabetes patients and matched healthy donors were compared on the TCRB repertoires of their sorted circulating CD4+ T cell subsets. Regulatory and stem cell-like memory subsets were obtained from only 8 patients and about 8 healthy donors, while naive and central memory subsets were obtained from all 30 or so donors.

This clone occurred a few times. Its binding antigen is unknown. Within one base of it there is no much larger clone, and no base qualities were kept. The CDR3 runs 14 residues from the cysteine to the phenylalanine. Left in the record is the CDR3 DNA by itself, 42 bases read in frame from the first base. V lost 5 bases and J lost 4 bases, and the count of bases not matched to a germline gene is 7. According to the germline V gene, CDR1 reads MNHEY and CDR2 reads SVGAGI. Summary of the overall study and its limitations: HLA sub-analyses involved small numbers of individuals, so any influence of HLA type on TCRB rearrangement remained unresolved. Shorter templates might have been favored by PCR, but patient and control samples were amplified and corrected together, so both groups would have been affected equally by any skew. The naive, central memory and regulatory TCRB repertoires appeared to resemble one another more closely among patients than among healthy donors. At VDJ recombination sites, type 1 diabetes patients had fewer insertions and more deleted nucleotides, which implies abnormalities in thymic rearrangement. A moderate but significant shortening of TCRB CDR3 length was observed in type 1 diabetes patients in all four CD4+ subsets. Because cDNA was sequenced instead of genomic DNA, activated cells with high expression could be over-represented, although the groups did not differ in activation or CD3 levels.

A single peripheral blood draw of around 100 mL on average was collected from each donor into heparinised tubes. A BD FACSAria II and a panel including CD45RO, CCR7, CD25, CD127, CD95 and CD27 were used to sort naive, central memory, regulatory and stem cell-like memory CD4+ T cells. All sorted populations exceeded 95% purity. PBMCs were separated immediately by Lymphoprep density gradient centrifugation and were stained directly, without being cultured. So that batch effects would be minimized, each experiment stained and sorted samples in pairs, pairing one healthy donor with one patient. The entire amount of isolated RNA was reverse transcribed using the High Capacity cDNA Reverse Transcription Kit, so the sequenced TCRB transcripts were expressed ones. Naive, central memory and regulatory T cell samples underwent deep immunoSEQ sequencing, averaging about 3.3 million total reads per sample. After sorted cells were lysed in RLT buffer, RNA was extracted with DNase-treated RNeasy Micro or Mini kits, with the choice depending on cell number. To prevent cross-contamination, every cell subset was processed on its own, while patient and healthy donor samples were processed together. The immunoSEQ multiplex PCR was used to amplify TCRB sequences from cDNA, yielding 87-bp fragments that span the CDR3 region. Sequencing of the amplicons was done on the Illumina HiSeq platform. Processing in the source paper ran as follows. Synthetic template baselines were used to correct PCR bias computationally, reads within Hamming distance 2 were collapsed together, and singletons that could not be merged were discarded. Reads were aligned against IMGT so that V, D and J genes, CDR3 length and insertions or deletions at six rearrangement sites could be assigned. Within each subset, clonotype counts were normalized to sorted cell number, and only after that were true diversity and Gini coefficients computed with the tcR R package. The overlap coefficient, calculated on TCRB nucleotide sequences, was used to measure repertoire sharing. Imported from immuneACCESS, the table was reduced by TCRdb to in-frame sequences with V and J called. These copies leave out some clones; in studies compared against another copy, an unresolved V gene accounts for under half, and the cause of the remainder is not known. V and J calls and clone size are given by that table; D and trimming were obtained from the DNA. Recorded for this sample are roughly 300,000 clones; 6.5% to 10% of them occurred a single time. The ten largest clones represent approximately 0.44% of the sample.

Sequenced sample: central memory CD4+ T cells from blood. The receptor chain draws on TRBV6-5 and TRBJ1-2; the central 7 bases match TRBD1. The receptor was derived from a woman under 30 in good health. The bases are TGTGCCAGCAGTATGCCAGGGGGGATCTATGGCTACACCTTC. This gives the protein CASSMPGGIYGYTF.